Presented here are 15 T cell receptor beta chains from one specimen sequenced in a study of shared clonotypes between healthy human individuals. In the naive CD8 group, cells lacked CD45RO and were positively selected for CCR7, so terminally differentiated effector memory CD45RA+ cells were left out. Assay: immunoSEQ multiplex PCR; the TCRdb copy retains only in-frame clones and omits some. The sample has about 1,800,000 clones; about 94% are singletons. Sequencing was done on a sample of naive CD8+ T cells sorted from blood. The receptors here all came from a man between 18 and 35 years old in good health.

This clone showed up just once. The chain carries TRBV12-5 and TRBJ1-5, with 7 bases fitting TRBD1. V shed 3 bases, J shed 3 bases, and the junction held 8 bases outside the gene matches. Per germline, CDR1 LGHNT and CDR2 FRNRAP. There are 16 residues in the CDR3. Here the CDR3 DNA reads TGTGCTAGTGGTTTCGGTAACAGGGGTTCCAATCAGCCCCAGCATTTT. Its translation: CASGFGNRGSNQPQHF.

For the CDR3, the DNA is TGTGCAAGTCGCTTAGCGCTAGCGTTCAGGGGGGAATATTGGGATGAAAAACTGTTTTTT. Residues: CASRLALAFRGEYWDEKLFF. V usage is TRBV12-2 and J usage is TRBJ1-4; the table's TRBD1 call for D was not verified on the DNA. TRBV12-2 is reported as a pseudogene. The CDR3 length is 20 residues.

CDR3 protein: CASSFLGPGNGYTF. CDR3 nucleotide sequence: TGTGCCAGCAGTTTCTTAGGGCCTGGAAATGGCTACACCTTC. The J gene is TRBJ1-2, the V gene TRBV27; D not resolved. The CDR3 has 14 amino acids. Trimming removed 3 bases at V and 6 bases at J, with 14 bases between. The germline CDR1 and CDR2 sequences are MNHEY and SMNVEV (reference sequence).

The chain couples TRBV5-1 to TRBJ2-7, with 7 bases fitting TRBD1. The CDR3 contains 12 residues. Per the germline V gene, CDR1 is SGHRS and CDR2 is YFSETQ. The junction had 3 bases not matched to a gene; V was cut back by 0 bases and J by 9 bases. Here the CDR3 DNA reads TGCGCCAGCAGCTTGGAACAGGGGATGCAGTACTTC. This translates into CASSLEQGMQYF.

The chain combines TRBV2 with TRBJ2-3, with D possibly being TRBD1 or TRBD2 (5 bases each). The ends were cut back, 3 bases at V and 7 bases at J, with 14 bases in the middle. Germline lookup yields CDR1 SNHLY and CDR2 FYNNEI. The CDR3 extends over 14 amino acids. The chain's CDR3 is CASSDEDWTNTQYF. CDR3 bases: TGTGCCAGCAGTGACGAGGACTGGACAAATACGCAGTATTTT.

The chain has TRBV4-1 and TRBJ1-1; no clear D. Germline CDR1 reads MGHRA; CDR2 reads YSYEKL. V was cut by 1 base and J by 4 bases, with 16 bases left in between. The CDR3 has 16 amino acids. CDR3 nucleotide sequence: TGCGCCAGCAGCCAAGCCATCCTCGGGGATAGCACTGAAGCTTTCTTT. Amino acids: CASSQAILGDSTEAFF.

This clone was seen just once. The same CDR3 is also encoded by other DNA sequences in this sample. The chain is built from TRBV6-5 and TRBJ1-1; 8 bases agree with TRBD1. The CDR3 is 14 amino acids. V lost 0 bases and J lost 5; bases outside the gene matches: 2. The germline CDR1 and CDR2 sequences are MNHEY and SVGAGI. The chain's CDR3 is CASSYSDRGTEAFF. The CDR3 DNA sequence: TGTGCCAGCAGTTACTCTGACAGGGGAACTGAAGCTTTCTTT.

The chain couples TRBV29-1 to TRBJ2-7; 8 bases agree with TRBD2. V lost 6 bases, J lost 0 bases, and 4 bases stayed unmatched. CDR1 SQVTM and CDR2 ANQGSEA come from the germline V gene. The CDR3 sequence is 13 residues long. The CDR3 loop is CSVQREPSYEQYF. The CDR3 DNA reads TGCAGCGTGCAGCGGGAGCCCTCCTACGAGCAGTACTTC.

This chain connects TRBV9 to TRBJ2-5; 10 bases match TRBD2. V gave up 2 bases and J gave up 5 bases; unmatched junction bases: 12. The CDR3 totals 17 residues. Per the germline V gene, CDR1 is SGDLS and CDR2 is YYNGEE. The CDR3 protein is CASSVDPGEREGETQYF. The CDR3, as DNA: TGTGCCAGCAGCGTGGACCCCGGGGAGCGGGAGGGGGAGACCCAGTACTTC.

The rearrangement uses TRBV11-2 and TRBJ2-7; D might be TRBD1 or TRBD2, each matching 5 bases. Germline V gene lookup returns CDR1 SGHAT and CDR2 FQNNGV. The CDR3 totals 13 residues. The V end lost 4 bases, the J end lost 3 bases, and 10 bases lay between the germline ends. In nucleotides, the CDR3 is TGTGCCAGCAGCTGGGGACGGGACTACGAGCAGTACTTC. Protein sequence: CASSWGRDYEQYF.

The chain combines TRBV4-1 with TRBJ2-2; TRBD1 might be the D (6 bases). The CDR3 length is 14 residues. The germline gives CDR1 MGHRA, CDR2 YSYEKL. Between the trimmed V and J ends, which lost 4 bases and 5 bases, there was a span of 11 bases. CDR3 in DNA: TGCGCCAGCAGCCGAGACGACAGGACCGGGGAGCTGTTTTTT. Amino acid sequence: CASSRDDRTGELFF.

The V gene is TRBV2, the J gene TRBJ2-5; 7 nucleotides align to TRBD2. The CDR3 is 13 residues long. Germline CDR1 and CDR2: SNHLY and FYNNEI. Germline trimming cut 5 bases from V and 1 base from J; bases unmatched to any gene: 1. As DNA, the CDR3 is TGTGCCAGCAGTCCGGGGGGCCAAGAGACCCAGTACTTC. This gives the protein CASSPGGQETQYF.

The rearrangement links TRBV5-1 to TRBJ1-5; tentatively, D is TRBD1 (6 bases). CDR1 is SGHRS and CDR2 is YFSETQ in the germline V gene. The V gene lost 0 bases and the J gene lost 5 bases, with 15 bases spanning the gap. The CDR3 is made up of 16 amino acids. As DNA, the CDR3 is TGCGCCAGCAGCTTGGGGTCGGGGGCCTTTGATCAGCCCCAGCATTTT. It translates to CASSLGSGAFDQPQHF.

The genes are TRBV10-3 and TRBJ1-5, with 7 bases aligning to TRBD1. Germline trimming cut 4 bases from V and 2 bases from J; bases unmatched to any gene: 8. Germline V gives CDR1 ENHRY, CDR2 SYGVKD. The CDR3 is made up of 16 amino acids. CDR3 nucleotide sequence: TGTGCCATCAGTGTGGAGACAGGGACAGGCAATCAGCCCCAGCATTTT. As protein: CAISVETGTGNQPQHF.

V is TRBV2 and J is TRBJ2-1; 10 nucleotides line up with TRBD2. The CDR3 contains 14 residues. V lost 8 bases and J lost 9; bases outside the gene matches: 10. CDR1 and CDR2 from the germline V gene are SNHLY and FYNNEI. The CDR3 sequence is CASLLAGEGGEQFF. CDR3 sequence (DNA): TGTGCCAGCCTTCTAGCGGGGGAAGGAGGTGAGCAGTTCTTC.